The rows below give T cell receptor beta chains drawn from one sample of a study of graft-versus-host responses after intestinal transplantation. The data were produced by immunoSEQ multiplex PCR, yet TCRdb's version contains in-frame clones alone and is incomplete. The profile covers around 30,000 clones, with more than 85% appearing a single time and 0.6% to 0.75% taken by the ten largest. The specimen was PBMCs, collected about ten weeks after intestinal transplant. The receptors come from a human patient who received an intestinal transplant, so some T cells may come from the graft donor. Each CDR3 is given with its conserved first and last residue. The D gene is left open where the match is weak. Rows give clone size only sometimes, using once, few, many, or a class for an expanded clone.

CDR3 protein,CDR3 DNA,V gene,D gene,J gene,clone size
CASSYSWTGNEKLFF,TGTGCCAGCAGTTACTCGTGGACAGGGAATGAAAAACTGTTTTTT,TRBV6-5,TRBD1,TRBJ1-4,-
CASTRGGSYNSPLHF,TGTGCCAGCACCAGAGGGGGCTCCTATAATTCACCCCTCCACTTT,TRBV6-5,-,TRBJ1-6,-
CASSPGDPGTDTQYF,TGTGCCAGCAGCCCTGGGGACCCCGGTACAGATACGCAGTATTTT,TRBV13,-,TRBJ2-3,-
CASSPVGGTTDTQYF,TGTGCCAGCTCACCAGTAGGAGGGACGACAGATACGCAGTATTTT,TRBV18,-,TRBJ2-3,-
CASTADRISGNTIYF,TGTGCCAGCACCGCCGACAGGATCTCTGGAAACACCATATATTTT,TRBV25-1,-,TRBJ1-3,once
CASSVQLQGSYTEAFF,TGCGCCAGCAGCGTCCAACTCCAGGGATCTTACACTGAAGCTTTCTTT,TRBV4-1,-,TRBJ1-1,-
CASSLRGRPFGPRGYTF,TGCGCCAGCAGCCTAAGGGGCCGACCGTTTGGACCCCGAGGCTACACCTTC,TRBV4-1,-,TRBJ1-2,-
CASSFGSNTEAFF,TGTGCCAGCAGCTTCGGATCGAACACTGAAGCTTTCTTT,TRBV5-4,-,TRBJ1-1,-
CASSEEGGAGANVLTF,TGTGCCAGCAGTGAAGAAGGGGGCGCTGGGGCCAACGTCCTGACTTTC,TRBV2,TRBD1,TRBJ2-6,-
CASSVGGGPEREQFF,TGTGCCAGCAGCGTAGGCGGGGGGCCTGAGCGTGAGCAGTTCTTC,TRBV9,TRBD2,TRBJ2-1,-
CASSAGLADLYNEQFF,TGTGCCAGCAGCGCGGGGCTAGCGGACCTATACAATGAGCAGTTCTTC,TRBV9,TRBD2,TRBJ2-1,-
CATSTQHPRQGSYNEQFF,TGTGCCACCAGCACCCAACACCCCCGACAGGGGTCCTACAATGAGCAGTTCTTC,TRBV15,TRBD1,TRBJ2-1,-
CASSTRGGAGVIQLFF,TGTGCCAGCAGTACTCGGGGCGGGGCAGGGGTGATACAATTGTTTTTT,TRBV27,-,TRBJ1-4,-
CASSLWPTDPREETQYF,TGTGCCAGCAGTTTATGGCCGACGGATCCCAGAGAAGAGACCCAGTACTTC,TRBV28,-,TRBJ2-5,-
CASSFGQLRTNNEQFF,TGTGCCAGCAGCTTTGGACAGCTCAGGACAAACAATGAGCAGTTCTTC,TRBV5-6,-,TRBJ2-1,-
CASSVVLADTGELFF,TGTGCCAGCAGCGTAGTTCTTGCCGACACCGGGGAGCTGTTTTTT,TRBV9,-,TRBJ2-2,-
CSVESGRSTDTQYF,TGCAGCGTTGAGAGCGGGCGGAGCACAGATACGCAGTATTTT,TRBV29-1,-,TRBJ2-3,-
CASSPRSERLEETQYF,TGTGCCAGCTCACCGAGGAGCGAAAGACTTGAAGAGACCCAGTACTTC,TRBV18,-,TRBJ2-5,-
CASSMAPTYEQYF,TGTGCCAGTAGTATGGCACCTACCTACGAGCAGTACTTC,TRBV19,-,TRBJ2-7,-
CASSFTPGTDTQYF,TGTGCCAGCAGTTTCACCCCCGGGACAGATACGCAGTATTTT,TRBV27,-,TRBJ2-3,once
CASSFLAGYEQYF,TGTGCCAGCAGTTTTCTAGCGGGCTACGAGCAGTACTTC,TRBV28,TRBD2,TRBJ2-7,-
CASSIERGSYNEQFF,TGTGCCAGTAGTATCGAGCGGGGCTCCTACAATGAGCAGTTCTTC,TRBV19,TRBD2,TRBJ2-1,-
CASSLAPNQPQHF,TGTGCCAGCAGTCTTGCCCCAAATCAGCCCCAGCATTTT,TRBV6-1,-,TRBJ1-5,-
CASSGRDGYEQYF,TGTGCCAGCAGCGGACGGGACGGCTACGAGCAGTACTTC,TRBV5-6,-,TRBJ2-7,-
CASSLGEWSGRDQETQYF,TGTGCCAGCAGCTTGGGTGAGTGGAGCGGGAGAGACCAAGAGACCCAGTACTTC,TRBV5-4,TRBD2,TRBJ2-5,-
CASYGVLGEETQYF,TGTGCCAGCTACGGGGTCCTAGGAGAAGAGACCCAGTACTTC,TRBV2,-,TRBJ2-5,-
CASSEYGTANYGYTF,TGTGCCAGCAGTGAATATGGGACAGCTAACTATGGCTACACCTTC,TRBV25-1,TRBD1,TRBJ1-2,-
CASSRWGQGLRNQPQHF,TGCGCCAGCAGTCGATGGGGACAGGGGTTACGCAATCAGCCCCAGCATTTT,TRBV4-1,TRBD1,TRBJ1-5,-
CASSSRFLGNQPQHF,TGTGCCAGCAGCTCTCGTTTTTTGGGCAATCAGCCCCAGCATTTT,TRBV28,-,TRBJ1-5,-
CASGTGGSDEQFF,TGTGCCAGCGGGACAGGGGGGTCGGATGAGCAGTTCTTC,TRBV19,TRBD1,TRBJ2-1,-
CASSLDNTEAFF,TGTGCCAGCAGCTTAGACAACACTGAAGCTTTCTTT,TRBV11-1,-,TRBJ1-1,-
CASSLGLPTGELFF,TGTGCCAGCAGCTTAGGGCTCCCCACCGGGGAGCTGTTTTTT,TRBV13,-,TRBJ2-2,-
CAISDGTDTGELFF,TGTGCCATCAGTGACGGGACAGACACCGGGGAGCTGTTTTTT,TRBV10-3,TRBD1,TRBJ2-2,-
CSAVVGGFGYTF,TGCAGCGCTGTCGTTGGTGGTTTCGGCTACACCTTC,TRBV29-1,-,TRBJ1-2,once
CASSLLSQETQYF,TGTGCCAGCAGTCTCCTATCCCAAGAGACCCAGTACTTC,TRBV27,-,TRBJ2-5,-
CASSQQTGTGFNYGYTF,TGTGCCAGCAGCCAACAGACCGGGACAGGATTTAACTATGGCTACACCTTC,TRBV14,TRBD1,TRBJ1-2,-
CASSVAQEVTEQYF,TGTGCCAGCAGTGTCGCACAGGAGGTAACCGAGCAGTACTTC,TRBV6-1,-,TRBJ2-7,-
CAISVGGSGGQPQHF,TGTGCCATCAGTGTTGGGGGGTCGGGAGGTCAGCCCCAGCATTTT,TRBV10-3,-,TRBJ1-5,few
CASSQPEQGHEQYF,TGTGCCAGCAGCCAACCCGAACAGGGACACGAGCAGTACTTC,TRBV7-8,-,TRBJ2-7,once
CASGLSFTEAFF,TGTGCTAGTGGTTTGAGTTTCACTGAAGCTTTCTTT,TRBV12-5,-,TRBJ1-1,-
CASSVARDRAGKEQFF,TGTGCCAGCAGCGTGGCTCGGGACAGGGCAGGCAAAGAGCAGTTCTTC,TRBV9,TRBD1,TRBJ2-1,-
CASTAEPQGMLYNEQFF,TGCGCCAGCACCGCCGAACCACAGGGGATGTTATACAATGAGCAGTTCTTC,TRBV5-1,TRBD1,TRBJ2-1,-
CASSFRGGNQPQHF,TGTGCCAGTAGTTTCCGGGGGGGGAATCAGCCCCAGCATTTT,TRBV19,-,TRBJ1-5,-
CASSLSLYGEAETQYF,TGTGCCAGCAGCTTGAGTTTGTACGGTGAGGCGGAGACCCAGTACTTC,TRBV5-4,-,TRBJ2-5,-
CASSPPNYEQYF,TGTGCCAGCAGCCCTCCCAACTACGAGCAGTACTTC,TRBV11-2,-,TRBJ2-7,-
CASNPGQTNTEAFF,TGTGCCAGCAACCCGGGACAAACTAACACTGAAGCTTTCTTT,TRBV2,-,TRBJ1-1,-
CASSSTTRGDNTVDTQYF,TGCGCCAGCAGCTCCACCACACGGGGGGACAATACAGTAGATACGCAGTATTTT,TRBV5-1,-,TRBJ2-3,-
CASSLERSPVSQPQHF,TGTGCCAGCAGTTTAGAAAGGTCCCCCGTCAGTCAGCCCCAGCATTTT,TRBV6-5,-,TRBJ1-5,-
CASSLVSVEKLFF,TGTGCCAGCAGCTTGGTGTCAGTTGAAAAACTGTTTTTT,TRBV5-5,-,TRBJ1-4,-
CASTPLAGGPRNEQFF,TGTGCCAGCACCCCCCTAGCGGGAGGGCCCCGAAATGAGCAGTTCTTC,TRBV27,TRBD2,TRBJ2-1,once
CSALGWTVNNEKLFF,TGCAGCGCCTTGGGCTGGACAGTCAATAATGAAAAACTGTTTTTT,TRBV29-1,-,TRBJ1-4,-
CASSFRTGGYTF,TGTGCCAGCAGTTTTAGGACCGGGGGCTACACCTTC,TRBV28,-,TRBJ1-2,-